This T cell receptor beta chain was profiled in a study of CD8 T cells in Susac syndrome. Germline V CDR1 and CDR2: MGHDK, SYGVNS. The CDR3 extends over 15 amino acids. Between the trimmed V and J ends, which lost 2 bases and 3 bases, there was a span of 11 bases. RNA was extracted with the RNeasy kit, and a quantity of roughly 0.45 to 1 ug was reverse transcribed using random hexamers. One entry per CDR3 protein results from TCRdb running MiXCR on the immunoSEQ multiplex PCR reads. Among about 150,000 distinct CDR3 sequences listed, 90% to 95% were seen once. Sequencing of TCR beta was performed on blood CD8+ T cells and on blood CD4+ T cells.

The sequence came from a human donor with Susac syndrome. Input material: CD4+ T cells from PBMCs. The chain couples TRBV25-1 to TRBJ2-1, with D maybe TRBD1 (5 bases). The CDR3 DNA sequence: TGTGCCAGCAGTGAACCCAGGGTAGGCTACAATGAGCAGTTCTTC. Translated: CASSEPRVGYNEQFF.